The 10 T cell receptor beta chains reported below all come from one sample, sequenced in a study of neurological immune-mediated disorders. TCRdb re-called the 5' RACE reads with MiXCR, one entry per CDR3 protein. The repertoire holds tens of thousands of distinct CDR3 sequences, with 4.5% to 5.5% as singletons. Sample: PBMCs. The receptors come from a man younger than 40 with multiple sclerosis.

This clonotype showed up many times. The V gene is TRBV20-1, the J gene TRBJ1-6, with 9 bases lining up with TRBD1. The ends lost 3 bases at V and 7 bases at J; junction bases unmatched: 7. The CDR3 sequence is 15 residues long. Germline V gene data show CDR1 as DFQATT and CDR2 as SNEGSKA (reference sequence). The DNA for the CDR3 is TGCAGTGCTAGGTTACCGGGACAGGGAAATTCACCCCTCCACTTT. Translating it yields CSARLPGQGNSPLHF.

This clonotype occurred many times. The chain employs TRBV10-3 and TRBJ1-3; weak D call: TRBD1 (6 bases). The CDR3 extends over 14 amino acids. Germline V lookup: CDR1 ENHRY, CDR2 SYGVKD. The V gene lost 5 bases and the J gene lost 0 bases, with 8 bases spanning the gap. This CDR3 is CAISTGNSGNTIYF. Here the CDR3 DNA reads TGTGCCATCAGTACAGGGAACTCTGGAAACACCATATATTTT.

This clonotype was found a few times. The rearrangement joins TRBV2 to TRBJ1-1; a possible D gene is TRBD1 (5 bases). The CDR3 extends over 14 amino acids. V shed 3 bases and J shed 1 base, with 9 bases lying between them. Germline V CDR1 and CDR2: SNHLY, FYNNEI. In DNA form, the CDR3 reads TGTGCCAGCAGTGACGACAGACGGAACACTGAAGCTTTCTTT. The encoded protein is CASSDDRRNTEAFF.

The chain carries TRBV27 and TRBJ1-5; D is unresolved. Germline V gene data show CDR1 as MNHEY and CDR2 as SMNVEV (reference sequence). This CDR3 spans 13 amino acids. Trimming pared 2 bases from V and 4 bases from J, leaving 6 bases between. The CDR3 spells CASSLHTNQPQHF. The CDR3 nucleotides are TGTGCCAGCAGTTTACATACGAATCAGCCCCAGCATTTT.

This clonotype showed up many times. J is TRBJ2-2 and V is TRBV7-9; D remains ambiguous. The CDR3 runs to 14 residues. Germline V gene data show CDR1 as SEHNR and CDR2 as FQNEAQ (reference sequence). V gave up 2 bases and J gave up 3 bases, with 7 bases separating them. For the CDR3, the DNA is TGTGCCAGCAGCTTAATTCCGCACACCGGGGAGCTGTTTTTT. Its protein product is CASSLIPHTGELFF.

In its sample, this clonotype was seen many times. V gene TRBV29-1 combines with J gene TRBJ1-1; possibly TRBD1 for D (6 bases). Deletions cut 7 bases from V and 4 bases from J, with 16 bases between. Germline V gives CDR1 SQVTM, CDR2 ANQGSEA. The CDR3 length is 13 residues. The CDR3 region has the DNA TGCAGCGCTGTGGGGGGCGGGAGCACTGAAGCTTTCTTT. Its translation is CSAVGGGSTEAFF.

This clonotype was detected ten times or more. The chain combines TRBV10-2 with TRBJ2-5; TRBD1 is a possible D gene (5 bases). V dropped 4 bases and J dropped 10 bases, with 10 bases sitting between them. The CDR3 runs 11 residues. CDR1 and CDR2 from the germline V gene are WSHSY and SAAADI. The CDR3 here is CASSGARDQYF. The DNA of the CDR3 is TGCGCCAGCAGTGGGGCCAGGGACCAGTACTTC.

The rearrangement uses TRBV2 and TRBJ1-1, with D perhaps TRBD1 (5 bases). The CDR3 has 16 residues. In germline, CDR1 is SNHLY, CDR2 FYNNEI. V lost 10 bases to trimming and J lost 3 bases, with 24 bases between them. CDR3 in amino acids: CATCGGRGVEYTEAFF. Here the CDR3 DNA reads TGTGCCACCTGTGGAGGGCGAGGGGTTGAGTACACTGAAGCTTTCTTT.

In its sample, this clonotype was seen many times. The chain is built from TRBV12-3 or TRBV12-4 and TRBJ1-2, with D unclear. The CDR3 sequence is 13 residues long. V was trimmed by 2 bases and J by 6 bases, leaving 10 bases between them. CDR3 residues: CASSLRQAHGYTF. The CDR3 region has the DNA TGTGCCAGCAGTTTAAGGCAGGCTCATGGCTACACCTTC.

The chain combines TRBV7-9 with TRBJ1-1, with D perhaps TRBD1 (5 bases). The CDR3 has 15 residues. The germline V and J ends were trimmed by 2 bases and 1 base, with 11 bases remaining between them. From germline, CDR1 is SEHNR and CDR2 FQNEAQ (reference sequence). The CDR3 nucleotides are TGTGCCAGCAGCTTACAGGGAGGAGGGAACACTGAAGCTTTCTTT. It translates to CASSLQGGGNTEAFF.